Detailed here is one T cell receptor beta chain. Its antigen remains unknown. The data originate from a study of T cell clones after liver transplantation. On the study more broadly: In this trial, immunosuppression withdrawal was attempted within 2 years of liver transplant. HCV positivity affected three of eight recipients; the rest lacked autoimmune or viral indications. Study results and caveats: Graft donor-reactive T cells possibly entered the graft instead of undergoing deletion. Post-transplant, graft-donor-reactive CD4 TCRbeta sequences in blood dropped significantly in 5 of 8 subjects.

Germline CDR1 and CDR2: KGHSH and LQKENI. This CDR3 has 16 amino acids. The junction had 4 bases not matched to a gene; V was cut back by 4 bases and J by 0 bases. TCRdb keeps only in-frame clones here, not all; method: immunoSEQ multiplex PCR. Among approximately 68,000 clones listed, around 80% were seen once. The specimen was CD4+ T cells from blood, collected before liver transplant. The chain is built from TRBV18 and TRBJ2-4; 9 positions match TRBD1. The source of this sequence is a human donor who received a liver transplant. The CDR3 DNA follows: TGTGCCAGCTCACTACAGGGGGCTGGAGCCAAAAACATTCAGTACTTC. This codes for CASSLQGAGAKNIQYF.